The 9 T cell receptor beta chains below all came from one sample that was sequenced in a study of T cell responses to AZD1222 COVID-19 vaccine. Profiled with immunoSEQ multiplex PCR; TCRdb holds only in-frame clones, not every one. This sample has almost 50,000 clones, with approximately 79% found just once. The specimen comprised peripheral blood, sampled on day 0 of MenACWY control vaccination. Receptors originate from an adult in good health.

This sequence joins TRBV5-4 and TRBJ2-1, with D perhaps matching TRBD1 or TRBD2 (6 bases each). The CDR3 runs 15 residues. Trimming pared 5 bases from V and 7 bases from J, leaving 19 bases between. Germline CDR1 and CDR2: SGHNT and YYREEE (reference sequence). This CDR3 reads CASRLGGPVRNEQFF. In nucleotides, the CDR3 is TGTGCCAGCAGATTAGGGGGGCCGGTACGTAATGAGCAGTTCTTC.

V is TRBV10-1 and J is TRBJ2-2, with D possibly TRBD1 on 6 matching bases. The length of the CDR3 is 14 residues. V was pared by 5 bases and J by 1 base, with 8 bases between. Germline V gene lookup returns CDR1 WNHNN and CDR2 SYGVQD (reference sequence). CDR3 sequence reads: CASSPTGNTGELFF. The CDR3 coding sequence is TGCGCCAGCAGTCCGACAGGGAACACCGGGGAGCTGTTTTTT.

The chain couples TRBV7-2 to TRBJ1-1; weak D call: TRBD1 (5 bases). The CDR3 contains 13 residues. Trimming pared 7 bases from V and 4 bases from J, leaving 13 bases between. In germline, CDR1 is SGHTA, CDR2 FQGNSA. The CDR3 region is CASTLRRGTEAFF. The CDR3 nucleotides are TGTGCCAGCACCCTAAGGAGGGGCACTGAAGCTTTCTTT.

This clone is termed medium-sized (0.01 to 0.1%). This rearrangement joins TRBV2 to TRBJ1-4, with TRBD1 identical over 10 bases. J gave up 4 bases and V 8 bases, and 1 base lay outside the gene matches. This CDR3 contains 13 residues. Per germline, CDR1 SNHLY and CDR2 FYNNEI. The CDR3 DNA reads TGTGCCAGCGGACAGGGGGTTAATGAAAAACTGTTTTTT. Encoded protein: CASGQGVNEKLFF.

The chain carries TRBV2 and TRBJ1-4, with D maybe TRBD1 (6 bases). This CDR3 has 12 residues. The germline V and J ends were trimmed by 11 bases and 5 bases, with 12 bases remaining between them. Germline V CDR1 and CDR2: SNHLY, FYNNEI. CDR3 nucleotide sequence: TGTGCCCCGGGGGACACCAATGAAAAACTGTTTTTT. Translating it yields CAPGDTNEKLFF.

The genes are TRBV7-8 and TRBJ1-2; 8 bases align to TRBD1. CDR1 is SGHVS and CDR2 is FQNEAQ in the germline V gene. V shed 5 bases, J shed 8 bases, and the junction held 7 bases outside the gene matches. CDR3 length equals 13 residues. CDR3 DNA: TGTGCCAGCAGCAGACAGGGGCGGGAGGGCTACACCTTC. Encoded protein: CASSRQGREGYTF.

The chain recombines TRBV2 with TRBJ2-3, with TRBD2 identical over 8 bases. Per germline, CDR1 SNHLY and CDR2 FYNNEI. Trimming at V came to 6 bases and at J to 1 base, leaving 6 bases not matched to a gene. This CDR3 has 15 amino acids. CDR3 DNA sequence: TGTGCCAGCAGGGGCGGGAGGCCGGGCACAGATACGCAGTATTTT. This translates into CASRGGRPGTDTQYF.

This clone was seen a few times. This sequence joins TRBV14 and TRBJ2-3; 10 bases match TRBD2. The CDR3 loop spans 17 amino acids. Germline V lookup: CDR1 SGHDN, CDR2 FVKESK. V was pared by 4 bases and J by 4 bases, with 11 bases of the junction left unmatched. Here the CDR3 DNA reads TGTGCCAGCAGCCGAAAAAAAGCGGGAGGGCCCGCAGATACGCAGTATTTT. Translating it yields CASSRKKAGGPADTQYF.

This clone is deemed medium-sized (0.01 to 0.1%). CDR3 protein: CASSLTMIANTGELFF. CDR3 DNA: TGTGCCAGCAGCCTCACTATGATCGCGAACACCGGGGAGCTGTTTTTT. This sequence joins TRBV14 and TRBJ2-2, with D hard to call. Trimming removed 4 bases at V and 0 bases at J, with 12 bases between. CDR1 is SGHDN, CDR2 FVKESK, per germline. The CDR3 totals 16 residues.